This T cell receptor beta chain was identified during a study of PD-L1 blockade in urothelial cancer. Study summary: Patients took up atezolizumab at some point between 2013 and 2014 at 1,200 mg intravenously every 3 weeks.

The table came from immunoSEQ multiplex PCR; TCRdb's copy has only in-frame clones and leaves some out. This sample has more than 50,000 clones, with around 80% found just once. In this sample, this clone turned up a few times. The TCR comes from a man aged 65 to 79 with urothelial cancer. The specimen was PBMCs, collected around atezolizumab (anti-PD-L1) treatment.

CDR3 DNA: TGTGCCAGTAGTATTTCCTTAAACACCGGGGAGCTGTTTTTT. This encodes CASSISLNTGELFF. V and J are TRBV19 and TRBJ2-2; unclear D gene. Germline CDR1 is LNHDA and CDR2 is SQIVND (reference sequence). V gave up 3 bases and J gave up 2 bases, with 7 bases separating them. The CDR3 runs to 14 residues.